A selection of T cell receptor beta chains follows, all from one sample in a study of cytotoxic CD8 clonotypes in ibrutinib-treated CLL. Clones were sequenced by immunoSEQ multiplex PCR, and TCRdb holds only the in-frame ones, with some missing. This table holds tens of thousands of clones, about 70% found once. This specimen was PBMCs, taken after 24 months of ibrutinib treatment. The receptor source for this set is a human donor with chronic lymphocytic leukemia. Each CDR3 is given without its conserved first and last residue. The order of the fields is CDR3 protein, J gene, clone size, V gene. The size field is filled for only some rows; it gives once, few, many or a size class.

ASGWQNSYEQY,TRBJ2-7,.,TRBV7-9
ASSPGGPRRDGYT,TRBJ1-2,.,TRBV7-3
ASSLAFGREKLF,TRBJ1-4,.,TRBV7-9
ASSLISDRQETQY,TRBJ2-5,.,TRBV5-1
ASSESRVGKLF,TRBJ1-4,.,TRBV25-1
ASSLGAGDNYGYT,TRBJ1-2,.,TRBV5-1
SHKRSNTEAF,TRBJ1-1,few,TRBV29-1
ASRGQGRTTGELF,TRBJ2-2,.,TRBV10-2
SVGLAGGLNEQY,TRBJ2-7,many,TRBV29-1
ASSQVGSVGELF,TRBJ2-2,.,TRBV4-2
ASSYDSEGTGELF,TRBJ2-2,hyperexpanded,TRBV6-5
ASSLALDLDTQY,TRBJ2-3,.,TRBV5-1
ASSLEDSQETQY,TRBJ2-5,.,TRBV5-1
SAISRETQY,TRBJ2-5,.,TRBV20-1
ASSRFQGGGAF,TRBJ1-1,.,TRBV25-1
ASSDNTGELF,TRBJ2-2,.,TRBV11-3
ASSPSIGSYEQY,TRBJ2-7,.,TRBV7-7
ASSLKSGSIQY,TRBJ2-4,.,TRBV27
ASTDTGTYQETQY,TRBJ2-5,.,TRBV6-4
ASSERVLQETQY,TRBJ2-5,.,TRBV25-1
ASRSDPGTGELF,TRBJ2-2,.,TRBV5-1
ASSIIGHPDTEAF,TRBJ1-1,few,TRBV19
ASSWTSGGPDTQY,TRBJ2-3,.,TRBV7-9
ASSAEQGHLGNQPQH,TRBJ1-5,.,TRBV27